Listed here are 9 T cell receptor beta chains from one sample, sequenced in a study of cytomegalovirus exposure and HLA in healthy donors. The study ran its PCR with 60 Vbeta and 13 Jbeta primers. Sequencing used immunoSEQ multiplex PCR; TCRdb keeps in-frame clones, though not all of them. The sample lists under 150,000 clones; 77% were seen once. Sequencing was performed on PBMCs. Source of these receptors: a middle-aged woman in good health and CMV-seronegative.

The chain uses TRBV5-1 and TRBJ1-4; no firm D call. The V gene lost 2 bases and the J gene lost 8 bases, with 16 bases spanning the gap. The CDR3 contains 15 residues. The germline CDR1 and CDR2 sequences are SGHRS and YFSETQ. The DNA for the CDR3 is TGCGCCAGCAGCTTAACCCTAGCACACCCCGAAAAACTGTTTTTT. Protein: CASSLTLAHPEKLFF. Complete variable domain (other parts from reference TRBV5-1 and TRBJ1-4): KAGVTQTPRYLIKTRGQQVTLSCSPISGHRSVSWYQQTPGQGLQFLFEYFSETQRNKGNFPGRFSGRQFSNSRSEMNVSTLELGDSALYLCASSLTLAHPEKLFFGSGTQLSVL.

This chain joins TRBV13 and TRBJ1-5; 8 bases map to TRBD1. V shed 3 bases, J shed 1 base, and the junction held 5 bases outside the gene matches. The CDR3 is 16 residues long. CDR1 PRHDT and CDR2 FYEKMQ come from the germline V gene (reference sequence). The CDR3 protein is CASSLAGGLSNQPQHF. The DNA of the CDR3 is TGTGCCAGCAGCTTGGCAGGGGGCTTAAGCAATCAGCCCCAGCATTTT. The full variable domain, rest sourced from reference TRBV13 and TRBJ1-5, is AAGVIQSPRHLIKEKRETATLKCYPIPRHDTVYWYQQGPGQDPQFLISFYEKMQSDKGSIPDRFSAQQFSDYHSELNMSSLELGDSALYFCASSLAGGLSNQPQHFGDGTRLSIL.

DNA of the CDR3: TGTGCCAGCAGTTTACATCTAGGGAACACTGAAGCTTTCTTT. Encoded protein: CASSLHLGNTEAFF. The V call is TRBV6-5, the J call TRBJ1-1; D ambiguous. The CDR3 consists of 14 residues. The germline V gene has CDR1 MNHEY and CDR2 SVGAGI. V was cut by 4 bases and J by 1 base, with 10 bases left in between.

The chain combines TRBV7-2 with TRBJ1-2, with no clear D. Germline CDR1 reads SGHTA; CDR2 reads FQGNSA. Trimming cost V 5 bases and J 4 bases, with 20 bases left between them. The CDR3 loop spans 16 amino acids. The CDR3 coding sequence is TGTGCCAGCAGCGTAGAGCGTGGTCGATCGATCTATGGCTACACCTTC. Its protein product is CASSVERGRSIYGYTF. Based on the CDR3 plus reference TRBV7-2 and TRBJ1-2, the full variable domain is GAGVSQSPSNKVTEKGKDVELRCDPISGHTALYWYRQSLGQGLEFLIYFQGNSAPDKSGLPSDRFSAERTGGSVSTLTIQRTQQEDSAVYLCASSVERGRSIYGYTFGSGTRLTVV.

The chain links TRBV7-6 to TRBJ2-7; 7 positions agree with TRBD1. CDR1 is SGHVS and CDR2 is FNYEAQ in the germline V gene. With V trimmed by 2 bases and J by 4 bases, 8 bases remained unmatched. The CDR3 covers 15 residues. In DNA, the CDR3 is TGTGCCAGCAGCTTACGATGGACAGGAAATTACGAGCAGTACTTC. It is translated as CASSLRWTGNYEQYF.

In its sample, this clone was seen once. V usage is TRBV7-3 and J usage is TRBJ2-2; the match to TRBD2 covers 9 bases. The germline V gene encodes CDR1 SGHTA and CDR2 FQGTGA. The CDR3 runs 16 residues. Losses at the gene ends were 5 bases for V and 7 bases for J; bases not matched to a gene: 11. The CDR3 is CASSPRVSGGFGELFF. The CDR3 bases are TGTGCCAGCAGCCCCCGAGTTAGCGGGGGATTCGGGGAGCTGTTTTTT.

The chain recombines TRBV2 with TRBJ1-2; the match to TRBD1 covers 7 bases. This CDR3 spans 14 amino acids. Germline V lookup: CDR1 SNHLY, CDR2 FYNNEI. V was clipped by 4 bases and J by 4 bases; unmatched bases: 6. The CDR3 is CASSAQGQTYGYTF. The DNA of the CDR3 is TGTGCCAGCAGTGCCCAGGGACAGACCTATGGCTACACCTTC.

The rearrangement joins TRBV5-1 to TRBJ2-5; 9 nucleotides agree with TRBD1. The DNA end is more similar to TRBJ2-7, so the J call may be wrong. CDR1 is SGHRS, CDR2 YFSETQ, per germline. The CDR3 runs to 15 residues. The CDR3: CASSPGTGRSYEQYF. CDR3 sequence (DNA): TGCGCCAGCAGCCCGGGGACAGGGAGATCCTACGAGCAGTACTTC.

The chain links TRBV6-5 to TRBJ1-1; the match to TRBD1 covers 7 bases. Trimming removed 7 bases from V and 4 bases from J; junction bases left unmatched: 9. Germline-derived CDR1 and CDR2 are MNHEY and SVGAGI. This CDR3 has 14 residues. The CDR3 DNA reads TGTGCCAGCAAATCCTCAGGGGGAGTCACTGAAGCTTTCTTT. Amino acid sequence: CASKSSGGVTEAFF.